This T cell receptor beta chain is from a study of CD4+ T cells in melanoma. Findings and caveats of the study: Reportedly, melanoma neoantigen-specific CD4+ T cells showed varied differentiation states.

About this clone itself: The target antigen is unknown.

This CDR3 spans 15 amino acids. CDR1 KGHSH and CDR2 LQKENI come from the germline V gene. With V trimmed by 5 bases and J by 3 bases, 7 bases remained unmatched. Generated by immunoSEQ multiplex PCR, the TCRdb table keeps only in-frame clones and is missing some. The sample consists of around 100,000 clones, about nine tenths of them appearing once. The clonotype comes from a human donor with melanoma. Sequences were obtained from peripheral blood. The rearrangement joins TRBV18 to TRBJ1-2, with 9 bases aligning to TRBD1. The CDR3 DNA reads as TGTGCCAGCTCAGCCGGGACAGGGTACCACTATGGCTACACCTTC. Translation: CASSAGTGYHYGYTF.